This TCR beta chain was sequenced in a study of T cell responses to AZD1222 COVID-19 vaccine. Of note for this clone: The antigen is not known. Other nucleotide sequences from this sample produce the same CDR3.

TCRdb keeps only in-frame clones here, not all; method: immunoSEQ multiplex PCR. Here the sample spans about 100,000 clones, 85% to 90% being singletons. Trimming stripped 0 bases from V and 5 bases from J, with 7 bases between. From germline, CDR1 is SGHTA and CDR2 FQGTGA. The CDR3 spans 13 residues. Overall study results and limits: Repertoire sampling occurred only after the peak T cell response.

V gene TRBV7-3 combines with J gene TRBJ1-1, with D possibly being TRBD1 (5 bases). This sequence was found in an adult who received the AZD1222 COVID-19 vaccine. The input for sequencing was peripheral blood, taken 28 days after the second AZD1222 dose. The CDR3 protein is CASSLTGGTEAFF. The CDR3 DNA sequence: TGTGCCAGCAGCTTAACGGGGGGGACTGAAGCTTTCTTT.